Below are 5 T cell receptor beta chains sequenced from a single sample in a study of beta chain features in type 1 diabetes. Points from the study as a whole: In all four CD4+ subsets, TCRB CDR3 length was significantly, moderately reduced in type 1 diabetes.

Antigens for these TCRs are unknown. Expressed TCRB transcripts were sequenced because the entire RNA isolate underwent reverse transcription. The assay was immunoSEQ multiplex PCR, and TCRdb's table has in-frame clones only and misses some. The sample carries some 240,000 clones, 16% recorded once. The sequenced sample was naive CD4+ T cells from blood. These receptors all come from a man under 40 with type 1 diabetes.

This clone showed up just a few times. V gene TRBV2 combines with J gene TRBJ2-1; D uncertain. Germline V gives CDR1 SNHLY, CDR2 FYNNEI. This CDR3 has 14 amino acids. Trimming took 4 bases from V and 3 from J, leaving 10 bases between them. The CDR3 loop reads CASSGSSVYNEQFF. The CDR3 DNA follows: TGTGCCAGCAGTGGTTCGAGTGTCTACAATGAGCAGTTCTTC.

The genes are TRBV18 and TRBJ2-6; unclear D gene. V was shortened by 6 bases and J by 2 bases, with 17 bases between the two germline ends. The CDR3 covers 17 residues. The germline CDR1 and CDR2 sequences are KGHSH and LQKENI. The CDR3: CASSDRFQGTGANVLTF. The CDR3, as DNA: TGTGCCAGCTCCGACCGTTTTCAAGGGACTGGGGCCAACGTCCTGACTTTC.

V gene TRBV4-2 combines with J gene TRBJ2-7; D is unclear. Trimming removed 0 bases at V and 0 bases at J, with 12 bases between. Germline CDR1 and CDR2: LGHNA and YNFKEQ. This CDR3 region has 16 residues. The CDR3 DNA reads as TGTGCCAGCAGCCAAGATAAAATAAGGAGCTCCTACGAGCAGTACTTC. It yields the protein CASSQDKIRSSYEQYF.

V and J are TRBV2 and TRBJ2-5, with TRBD1 as a possible D gene (6 bases). CDR3 size: 13 residues. The V gene's germline CDR1 is SNHLY and CDR2 FYNNEI. Trimming removed 6 bases from V and 3 bases from J, with 11 bases in between. The DNA for the CDR3 is TGTGCCAGCAGGAGACAGGTCGAAGAGACCCAGTACTTC. Translated, it gives CASRRQVEETQYF.

The V gene is TRBV9, the J gene TRBJ2-1; no definite D call. Trimming stripped 7 bases from V and 7 bases from J, with 15 bases between. This CDR3 contains 13 residues. Germline assignment: CDR1 SGDLS and CDR2 YYNGEE. The DNA of the CDR3 is TGTGCCAGCGGGTCTTTAACATGGAATGAGCAGTTCTTC. The encoded protein is CASGSLTWNEQFF.